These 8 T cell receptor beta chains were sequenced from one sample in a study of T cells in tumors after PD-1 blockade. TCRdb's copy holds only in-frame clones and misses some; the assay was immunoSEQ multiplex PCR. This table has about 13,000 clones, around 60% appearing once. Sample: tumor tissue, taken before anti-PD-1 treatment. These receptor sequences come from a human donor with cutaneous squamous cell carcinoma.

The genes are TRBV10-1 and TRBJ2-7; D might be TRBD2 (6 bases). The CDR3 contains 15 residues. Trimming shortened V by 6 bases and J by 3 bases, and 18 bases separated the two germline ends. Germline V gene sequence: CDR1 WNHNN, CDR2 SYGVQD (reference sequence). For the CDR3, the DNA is TGCGCCAGCAGCGCGGGACTTCCTTTTCTCTACGAGCAGTACTTC. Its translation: CASSAGLPFLYEQYF.

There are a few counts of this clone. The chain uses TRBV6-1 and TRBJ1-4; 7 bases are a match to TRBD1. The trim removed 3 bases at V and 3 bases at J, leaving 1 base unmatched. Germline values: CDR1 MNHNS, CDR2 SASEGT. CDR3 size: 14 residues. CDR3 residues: CASSDTGANEKLFF. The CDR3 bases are TGTGCCAGCAGTGATACAGGGGCTAATGAAAAACTGTTTTTT.

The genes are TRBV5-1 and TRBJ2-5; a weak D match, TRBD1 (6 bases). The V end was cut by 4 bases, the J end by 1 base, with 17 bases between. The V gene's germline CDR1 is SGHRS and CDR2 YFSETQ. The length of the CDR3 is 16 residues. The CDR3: CASSHHSRGSQETQYF. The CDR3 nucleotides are TGCGCCAGCAGCCATCACTCCAGGGGATCCCAAGAGACCCAGTACTTC.

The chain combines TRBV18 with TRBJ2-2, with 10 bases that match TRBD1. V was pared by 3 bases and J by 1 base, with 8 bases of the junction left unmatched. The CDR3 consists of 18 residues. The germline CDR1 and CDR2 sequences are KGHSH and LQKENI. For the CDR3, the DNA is TGTGCCAGCTCACCCAGGACAGGGGGATCCCTGAACACCGGGGAGCTGTTTTTT. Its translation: CASSPRTGGSLNTGELFF. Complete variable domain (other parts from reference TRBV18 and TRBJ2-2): NAGVMQNPRHLVRRRGQEARLRCSPMKGHSHVYWYRQLPEEGLKFMVYLQKENIIDESGMPKERFSAEFPKEGPSILRIQQVVRGDSAAYFCASSPRTGGSLNTGELFFGEGSRLTVL.

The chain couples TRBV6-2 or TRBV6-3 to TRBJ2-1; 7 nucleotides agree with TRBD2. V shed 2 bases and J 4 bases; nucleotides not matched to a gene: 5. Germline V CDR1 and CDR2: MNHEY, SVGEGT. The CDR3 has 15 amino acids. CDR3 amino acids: CASSYVASGYNEQFF. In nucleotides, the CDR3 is TGTGCCAGCAGTTACGTGGCTAGCGGTTACAATGAGCAGTTCTTC.

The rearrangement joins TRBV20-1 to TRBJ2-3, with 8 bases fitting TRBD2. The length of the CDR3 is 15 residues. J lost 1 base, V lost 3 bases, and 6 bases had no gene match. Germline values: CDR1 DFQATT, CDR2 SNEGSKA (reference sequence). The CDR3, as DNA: TGCAGTGCTAGTAGGAGCGGGGGAGGCACAGATACGCAGTATTTT. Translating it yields CSASRSGGGTDTQYF.

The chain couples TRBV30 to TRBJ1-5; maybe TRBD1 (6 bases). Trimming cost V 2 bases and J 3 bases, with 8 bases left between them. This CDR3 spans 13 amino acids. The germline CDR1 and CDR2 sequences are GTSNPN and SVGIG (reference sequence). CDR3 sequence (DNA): TGTGCCTGGAGTTCGGGGGCCAATCAGCCCCAGCATTTT. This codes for CAWSSGANQPQHF.

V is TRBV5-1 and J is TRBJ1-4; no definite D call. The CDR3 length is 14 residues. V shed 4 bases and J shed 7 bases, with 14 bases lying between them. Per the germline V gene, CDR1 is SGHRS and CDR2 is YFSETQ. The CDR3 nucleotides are TGCGCCAGCAGCCAGAGTCCCCGGGGTGAAAAACTGTTTTTT. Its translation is CASSQSPRGEKLFF.